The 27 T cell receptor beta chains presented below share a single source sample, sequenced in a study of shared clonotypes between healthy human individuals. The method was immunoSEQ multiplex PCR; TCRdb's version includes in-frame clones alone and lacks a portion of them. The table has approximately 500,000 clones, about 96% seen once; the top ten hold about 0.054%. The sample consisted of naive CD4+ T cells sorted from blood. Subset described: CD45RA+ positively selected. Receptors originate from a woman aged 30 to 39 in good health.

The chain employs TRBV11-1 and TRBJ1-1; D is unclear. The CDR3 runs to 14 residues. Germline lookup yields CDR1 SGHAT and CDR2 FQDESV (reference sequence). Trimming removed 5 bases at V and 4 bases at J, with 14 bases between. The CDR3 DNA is TGTGCCAGCAGCCCCGTGGGAGGCGTCACTGAAGCTTTCTTT. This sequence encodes CASSPVGGVTEAFF.

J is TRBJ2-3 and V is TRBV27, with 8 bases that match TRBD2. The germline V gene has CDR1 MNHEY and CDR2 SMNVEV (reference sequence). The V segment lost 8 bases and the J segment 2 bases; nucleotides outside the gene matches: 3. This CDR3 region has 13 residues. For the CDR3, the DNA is TGTGCCAGCGGAGGACTAGCCACAGATACGCAGTATTTT. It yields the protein CASGGLATDTQYF.

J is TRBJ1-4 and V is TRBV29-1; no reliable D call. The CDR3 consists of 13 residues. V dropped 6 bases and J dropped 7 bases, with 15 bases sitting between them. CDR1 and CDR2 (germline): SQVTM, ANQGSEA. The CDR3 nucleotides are TGCAGCGTGGGCAAAGGGAACCTTGAAAAACTGTTTTTT. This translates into CSVGKGNLEKLFF.

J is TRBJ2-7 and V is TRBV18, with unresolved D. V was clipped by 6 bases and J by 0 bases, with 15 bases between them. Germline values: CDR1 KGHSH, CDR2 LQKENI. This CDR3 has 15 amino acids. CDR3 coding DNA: TGTGCCAGCTCCATCGGTCCTAGGAGCTCCTACGAGCAGTACTTC. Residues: CASSIGPRSSYEQYF.

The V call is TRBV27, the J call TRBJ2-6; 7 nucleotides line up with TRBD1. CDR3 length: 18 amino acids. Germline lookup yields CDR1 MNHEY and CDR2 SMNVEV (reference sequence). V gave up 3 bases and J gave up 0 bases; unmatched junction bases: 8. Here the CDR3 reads CASSFAQGSFSGANVLTF. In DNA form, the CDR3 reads TGTGCCAGCAGTTTCGCACAGGGGAGCTTCTCTGGGGCCAACGTCCTGACTTTC.

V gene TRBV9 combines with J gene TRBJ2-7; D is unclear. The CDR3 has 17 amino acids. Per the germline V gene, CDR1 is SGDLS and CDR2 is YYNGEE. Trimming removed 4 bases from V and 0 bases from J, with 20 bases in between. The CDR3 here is CASSSSLDTHFSYEQYF. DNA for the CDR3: TGTGCCAGCAGCTCTTCGCTCGACACACACTTCTCCTACGAGCAGTACTTC.

In DNA, the CDR3 is TGTGCCAGCAGTTCGCCGGGACAGGGACATCAGCCCCAGCATTTT. It encodes CASSSPGQGHQPQHF. J is TRBJ1-5 and V is TRBV28, with TRBD1 matching 9 bases. Germline V CDR1 and CDR2: MDHEN, SYDVKM. V lost 4 bases, J lost 5 bases, and 6 bases stayed unmatched. The CDR3 sequence is 15 residues long.

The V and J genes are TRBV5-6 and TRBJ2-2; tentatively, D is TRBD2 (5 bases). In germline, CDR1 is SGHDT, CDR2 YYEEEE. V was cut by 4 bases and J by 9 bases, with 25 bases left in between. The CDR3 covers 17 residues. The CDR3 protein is CASSPPATGNKYRELFF. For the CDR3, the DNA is TGTGCCAGCAGCCCCCCGGCCACCGGGAATAAGTACCGGGAGCTGTTTTTT. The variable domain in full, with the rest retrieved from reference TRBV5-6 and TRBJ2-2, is DAGVTQSPTHLIKTRGQQVTLRCSPKSGHDTVSWYQQALGQGPQFIFQYYEEEERQRGNFPDRFSGHQFPNYSSELNVNALLLGDSALYLCASSPPATGNKYRELFFGEGSRLTVL.

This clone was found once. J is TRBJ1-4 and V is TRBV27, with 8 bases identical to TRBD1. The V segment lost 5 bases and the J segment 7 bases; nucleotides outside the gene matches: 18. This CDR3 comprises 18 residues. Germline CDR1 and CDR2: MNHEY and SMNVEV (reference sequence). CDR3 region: CASSGGIRRGLLGEKLFF. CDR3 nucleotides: TGTGCCAGCAGTGGGGGGATCCGCAGGGGGCTTTTGGGTGAAAAACTGTTTTTT.

The CDR3 nucleotides read TGTGCCTGGAGCGGGAACTATGAGCAGTTCTTC. Its protein product is CAWSGNYEQFF. This chain uses TRBV30 with TRBJ2-1; possibly TRBD2 for D (5 bases). CDR1 GTSNPN and CDR2 SVGIG come from the germline V gene (reference sequence). Trimming removed 3 bases at V and 8 bases at J, with 8 bases between. This CDR3 contains 11 residues.

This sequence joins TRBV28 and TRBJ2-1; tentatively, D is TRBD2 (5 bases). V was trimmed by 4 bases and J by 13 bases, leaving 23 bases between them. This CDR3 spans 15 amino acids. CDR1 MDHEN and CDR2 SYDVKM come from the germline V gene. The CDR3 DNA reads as TGTGCCAGCAGTTACTTAAAGGCTAGCTCGCAACAACAGTTCTTC. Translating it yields CASSYLKASSQQQFF.

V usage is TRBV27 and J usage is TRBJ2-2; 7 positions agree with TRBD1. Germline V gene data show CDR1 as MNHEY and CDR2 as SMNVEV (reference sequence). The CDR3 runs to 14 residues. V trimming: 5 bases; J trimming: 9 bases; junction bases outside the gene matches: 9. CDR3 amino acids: CASSSRQGRWELFF. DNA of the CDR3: TGTGCCAGCAGTAGCCGACAGGGACGATGGGAGCTGTTTTTT.

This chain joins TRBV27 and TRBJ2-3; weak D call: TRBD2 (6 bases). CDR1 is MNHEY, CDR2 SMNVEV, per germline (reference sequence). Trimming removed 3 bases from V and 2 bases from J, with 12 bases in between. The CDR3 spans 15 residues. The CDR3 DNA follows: TGTGCCAGCAGTTTGCGGCGGGGAAACACAGATACGCAGTATTTT. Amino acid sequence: CASSLRRGNTDTQYF.

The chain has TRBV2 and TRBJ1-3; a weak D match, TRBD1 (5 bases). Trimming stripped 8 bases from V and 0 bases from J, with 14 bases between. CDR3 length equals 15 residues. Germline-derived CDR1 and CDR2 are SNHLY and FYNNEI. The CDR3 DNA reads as TGTGCCAGCTGGAGGGGTCCGTACTCTGGAAACACCATATATTTT. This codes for CASWRGPYSGNTIYF.

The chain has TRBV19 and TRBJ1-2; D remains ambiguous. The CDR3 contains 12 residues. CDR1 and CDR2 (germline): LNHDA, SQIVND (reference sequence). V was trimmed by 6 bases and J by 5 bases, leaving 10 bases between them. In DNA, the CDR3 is TGTGCCAGTAGGGCCAGTACTTATGGCTACACCTTC. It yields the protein CASRASTYGYTF.

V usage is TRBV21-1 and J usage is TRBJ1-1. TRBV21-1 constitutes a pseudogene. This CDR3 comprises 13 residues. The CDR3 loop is CASSPRPNTEAFF. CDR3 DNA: TGTGCCAGCAGCCCGCGACCGAACACTGAAGCTTTCTTT.

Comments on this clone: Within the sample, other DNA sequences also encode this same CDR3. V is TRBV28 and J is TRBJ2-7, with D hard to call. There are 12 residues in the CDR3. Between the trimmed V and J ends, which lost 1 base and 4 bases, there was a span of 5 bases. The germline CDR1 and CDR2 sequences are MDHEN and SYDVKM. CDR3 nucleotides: TGTGCCAGCAGTTTATTAGGGTACGAGCAGTACTTC. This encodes CASSLLGYEQYF.

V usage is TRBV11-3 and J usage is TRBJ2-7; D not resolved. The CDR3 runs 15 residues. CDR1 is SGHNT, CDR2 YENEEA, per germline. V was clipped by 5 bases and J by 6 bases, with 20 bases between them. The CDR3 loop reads CASSPLPGLKAEQYF. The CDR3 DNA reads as TGTGCCAGCAGCCCTTTGCCAGGCCTCAAGGCCGAGCAGTACTTC.

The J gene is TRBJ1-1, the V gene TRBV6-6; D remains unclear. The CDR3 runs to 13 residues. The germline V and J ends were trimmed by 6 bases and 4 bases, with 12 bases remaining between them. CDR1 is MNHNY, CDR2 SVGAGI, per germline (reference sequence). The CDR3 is CASRPQYSTEAFF. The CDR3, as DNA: TGTGCCAGCAGACCCCAGTACAGCACTGAAGCTTTCTTT.

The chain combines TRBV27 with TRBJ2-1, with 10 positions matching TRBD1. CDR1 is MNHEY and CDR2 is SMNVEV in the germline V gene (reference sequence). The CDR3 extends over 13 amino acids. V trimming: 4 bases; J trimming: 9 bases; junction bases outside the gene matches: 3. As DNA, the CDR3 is TGTGCCAGCAGTTCGACAGGGGGCGGTGAGCAGTTCTTC. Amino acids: CASSSTGGGEQFF.

Here the CDR3 reads CASSYTGQSSSYEQYF. The CDR3 nucleotides are TGTGCCAGCAGCTACACGGGACAGAGTAGCTCCTACGAGCAGTACTTC. The chain carries TRBV11-2 and TRBJ2-5; 7 nucleotides agree with TRBD1. The J call may be mistaken, given a closer DNA end match to TRBJ2-7. The germline V gene encodes CDR1 SGHAT and CDR2 FQNNGV. CDR3 length: 16 amino acids.

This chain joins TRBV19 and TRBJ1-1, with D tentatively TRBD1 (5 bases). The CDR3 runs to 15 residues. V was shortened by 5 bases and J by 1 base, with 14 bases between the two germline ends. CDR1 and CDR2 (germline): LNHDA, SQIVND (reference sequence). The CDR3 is CASSPGPGRNTEAFF. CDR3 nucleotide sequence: TGTGCCAGTAGTCCCGGGCCAGGGAGGAACACTGAAGCTTTCTTT.

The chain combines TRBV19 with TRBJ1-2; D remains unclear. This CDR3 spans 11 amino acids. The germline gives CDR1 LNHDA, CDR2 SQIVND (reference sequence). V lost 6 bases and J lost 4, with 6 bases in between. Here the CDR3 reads CASRMGYGYTF. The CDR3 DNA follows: TGTGCCAGTAGGATGGGCTATGGCTACACCTTC.

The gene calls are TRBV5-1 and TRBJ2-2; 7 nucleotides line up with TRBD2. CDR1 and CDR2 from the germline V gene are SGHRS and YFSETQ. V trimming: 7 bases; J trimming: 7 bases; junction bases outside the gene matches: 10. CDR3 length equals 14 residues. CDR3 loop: CASFSFAGVGELFF. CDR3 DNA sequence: TGCGCCAGCTTCAGTTTTGCGGGAGTCGGGGAGCTGTTTTTT.

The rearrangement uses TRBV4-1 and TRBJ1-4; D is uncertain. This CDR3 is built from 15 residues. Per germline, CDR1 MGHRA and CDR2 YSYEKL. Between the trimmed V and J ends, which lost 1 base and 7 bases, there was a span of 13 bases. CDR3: CASSQVTAFGEKLFF. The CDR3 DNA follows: TGCGCCAGCAGCCAAGTAACAGCCTTCGGTGAAAAACTGTTTTTT.

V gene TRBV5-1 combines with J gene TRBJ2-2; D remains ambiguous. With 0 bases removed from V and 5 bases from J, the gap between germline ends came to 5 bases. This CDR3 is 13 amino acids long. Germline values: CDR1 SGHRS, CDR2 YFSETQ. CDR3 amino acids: CASSLDSTGELFF. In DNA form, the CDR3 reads TGCGCCAGCAGCTTGGACAGTACCGGGGAGCTGTTTTTT.

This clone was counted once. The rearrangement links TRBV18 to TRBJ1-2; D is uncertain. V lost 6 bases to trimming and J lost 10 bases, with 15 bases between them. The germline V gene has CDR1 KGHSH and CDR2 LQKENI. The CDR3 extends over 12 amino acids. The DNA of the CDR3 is TGTGCCAGCTCCCCGGCAGGACTGGACTACACCTTC. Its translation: CASSPAGLDYTF.